Below are 26 T cell receptor beta chains sequenced from a single sample in a study of blood T cell repertoires in COVID-19 (dated by TCRdb to the early 2020s). The library was built by means of the immunoSEQ multiplex PCR assay. TCRdb holds this immuneACCESS table with in-frame rearrangements only. Some clones are missing; in checked studies, unresolved V genes explain under half, and the rest has no known cause. The sample table holds about 160,000 clones, of which approximately 87% were seen once. The ten biggest clones cover about 9.3% of the sample. Sequencing was done on a sample of peripheral blood. The source is a woman in her 70s with COVID-19, enrolled during active disease.

This clone was seen only a few times. The genes are TRBV5-8 and TRBJ1-4; D remains ambiguous. The V end was cut by 4 bases, the J end by 0 bases, with 13 bases between. This CDR3 region has 16 residues. Germline loops: CDR1 SGHTS, CDR2 YDEGEE. The CDR3 reads CASSPAGVATNEKLFF. Here the CDR3 DNA reads TGTGCCAGCAGCCCGGCCGGGGTTGCAACTAATGAAAAACTGTTTTTT.

V and J are TRBV3-1 (or the pseudogene TRBV3-2) and TRBJ2-1; 12 nucleotides align to TRBD2. Trimming cost V 0 bases and J 2 bases; bases outside gene matches: 5. Germline V gene lookup returns CDR1 LGHDT and CDR2 YNNKEL (reference sequence). The CDR3 spans 18 residues. The chain's CDR3 is CASSQDKGLAGTYNEQFF. In DNA, the CDR3 is TGTGCCAGCAGCCAAGATAAAGGACTAGCGGGAACCTACAATGAGCAGTTCTTC.

The chain recombines TRBV7-9 with TRBJ1-5, with TRBD1 as a possible D gene (5 bases). The CDR3 spans 15 residues. Germline V gives CDR1 SEHNR, CDR2 FQNEAQ (reference sequence). V lost 5 bases and J 3 bases, leaving 14 bases between the germline ends. CDR3 DNA: TGTGCCAGCAGCCCTAACGGGGGTCCCAATCAGCCCCAGCATTTT. As protein: CASSPNGGPNQPQHF.

The V call is TRBV30, the J call TRBJ2-1; 9 positions match TRBD2. The CDR3 runs 15 residues. Per germline, CDR1 GTSNPN and CDR2 SVGIG (reference sequence). The ends lost 2 bases at V and 3 bases at J; junction bases unmatched: 5. CDR3: CAWSFTSGFYNEQFF. CDR3 in DNA: TGTGCCTGGAGTTTTACTAGCGGGTTCTACAATGAGCAGTTCTTC.

The chain carries TRBV19 and TRBJ2-1; 7 nucleotides match TRBD1. Germline-derived CDR1 and CDR2 are LNHDA and SQIVND (reference sequence). CDR3 length equals 15 residues. J gave up 1 base and V 4 bases, and 4 bases lay outside the gene matches. The CDR3 bases are TGTGCCAGTAGTACGACAGGGAGATCCTACAATGAGCAGTTCTTC. Translating it yields CASSTTGRSYNEQFF.

Written as DNA, the CDR3 is TGTGCCATCAGAGAATTAGGACAGGGGACCCTAGCTAACTATGGCTACACCTTC. Its translation: CAIRELGQGTLANYGYTF. This chain links TRBV10-3 with TRBJ1-2; 9 nucleotides match TRBD1. Germline trimming cut 6 bases from V and 0 bases from J; bases unmatched to any gene: 14. The CDR3 is 18 residues long. CDR1 is ENHRY, CDR2 SYGVKD, per germline.

This chain uses TRBV20-1 with TRBJ1-2; D gene unclear. Trimming pared 5 bases from V and 8 bases from J, leaving 9 bases between. This CDR3 region has 10 residues. Germline V gene data show CDR1 as DFQATT and CDR2 as SNEGSKA (reference sequence). The DNA for the CDR3 is TGCAGTGCTCCCCTAGGCGGCTACACCTTC. It encodes CSAPLGGYTF.

This chain connects TRBV25-1 to TRBJ2-4; 11 bases fit TRBD1. CDR3 length equals 16 residues. The J segment lost 5 bases and the V segment lost 3 bases, leaving 6 bases of the junction unmatched. The germline V gene encodes CDR1 MGHDK and CDR2 SYGVNS. For the CDR3, the DNA is TGTGCCAGCAGTGATCGGACAGGGGGCGGTCAAAACATTCAGTACTTC. Translated: CASSDRTGGGQNIQYF.

V gene TRBV28 combines with J gene TRBJ2-7; TRBD1 matches 9 bases. Germline V CDR1 and CDR2: MDHEN, SYDVKM. The CDR3 loop spans 12 amino acids. V was pared by 6 bases and J by 3 bases, with 0 bases of the junction left unmatched. Here the CDR3 DNA reads TGTGCCAGCAGGACAGGGGGCTACGAGCAGTACTTC. Encoded protein: CASRTGGYEQYF.

The chain uses TRBV18 and TRBJ2-3, with 8 bases lining up with TRBD2. Trimming at V came to 4 bases and at J to 0 bases, leaving 9 bases not matched to a gene. The CDR3 is 17 residues long. The germline gives CDR1 KGHSH, CDR2 LQKENI. The CDR3 DNA reads as TGTGCCAGCTCACTTGTGACTAGCGTCTCTAGCACAGATACGCAGTATTTT. As protein: CASSLVTSVSSTDTQYF.

This clone appeared once. The V gene is TRBV6-6, the J gene TRBJ1-3; possible D gene TRBD1, 5 bases. Trimming pared 11 bases from V and 2 bases from J, leaving 16 bases between. CDR3 length: 14 amino acids. CDR1 and CDR2 (germline): MNHNY, SVGAGI (reference sequence). CDR3 sequence (DNA): TGTGCCGTCTGGGGGGGAAATGCTGGAAACACCATATATTTT. As protein: CAVWGGNAGNTIYF.

The V gene is TRBV5-1, the J gene TRBJ2-7; TRBD1 matches at 8 bases. In germline, CDR1 is SGHRS, CDR2 YFSETQ. J lost 6 bases, V lost 4 bases, and 9 bases had no gene match. The CDR3 extends over 14 amino acids. In nucleotides, the CDR3 is TGCGCCAGCAGCCTAACCGGGACAGGACGCGAGCAGTACTTC. Amino acid sequence: CASSLTGTGREQYF. Based on the CDR3 plus reference TRBV5-1 and TRBJ2-7, the full variable domain is KAGVTQTPRYLIKTRGQQVTLSCSPISGHRSVSWYQQTPGQGLQFLFEYFSETQRNKGNFPGRFSGRQFSNSRSEMNVSTLELGDSALYLCASSLTGTGREQYFGPGTRLTVT.

The chain employs TRBV7-2 and TRBJ2-4, with a possible D match to TRBD2 (5 bases). The CDR3 totals 12 residues. Germline V gives CDR1 SGHTA, CDR2 FQGNSA. V shed 7 bases and J shed 7 bases, with 11 bases lying between them. The CDR3 nucleotides read TGTGCCAGCAACCCAACGGGGAACATTCAGTACTTC. Its translation: CASNPTGNIQYF.

This clone was seen more than once but under ten times. Relative to the germline gene, one junction end is altered; a read error may explain this. Other nucleotide sequences in the sample specify the same CDR3. The chain links TRBV29-1 to TRBJ2-5, with a weak D call TRBD2 (7 bases). The CDR3 is made up of 14 amino acids. Germline V gene data show CDR1 as SQVTM and CDR2 as ANQGSEA. CDR3 bases: TGCCGCGTGGGGGGACTGGGGGGGGGCGAGACCCAGTACTTC. Protein sequence: CRVGGLGGGETQYF.

This chain joins TRBV29-1 and TRBJ2-5; possibly TRBD1 for D (6 bases). Germline CDR1 is SQVTM and CDR2 is ANQGSEA. The CDR3 sequence is 13 residues long. Deletions cut 6 bases from V and 1 base from J, with 12 bases between. DNA of the CDR3: TGCAGCGTGGCTGCAGGGGTCCAAGAGACCCAGTACTTC. Residues: CSVAAGVQETQYF.

The rearrangement uses TRBV18 and TRBJ1-4; tentatively, D is TRBD1 (5 bases). This CDR3 is 14 amino acids long. CDR1 and CDR2 from the germline V gene are KGHSH and LQKENI. V gave up 1 base and J gave up 8 bases, with 11 bases separating them. CDR3: CASSPQGMGEKLFF. The CDR3 DNA is TGTGCCAGCTCACCACAGGGGATGGGGGAAAAACTGTTTTTT.

The J gene is TRBJ1-4, the V gene TRBV12-3 or TRBV12-4, with D possibly matching TRBD1 (5 bases). CDR3 length: 13 residues. The germline V and J ends were trimmed by 3 bases and 8 bases, with 10 bases remaining between them. The CDR3 region is CASSFRGDEKLFF. CDR3 nucleotides: TGTGCCAGCAGTTTCCGGGGGGACGAAAAACTGTTTTTT.

J is TRBJ1-2 and V is TRBV30; no reliable D call. Trimming removed 4 bases from V and 6 bases from J, with 15 bases in between. Germline V lookup: CDR1 GTSNPN, CDR2 SVGIG (reference sequence). The CDR3 spans 13 residues. CDR3 nucleotides: TGTGCCTGGACGAAAGGGAGATCGGATGGCTACACCTTC. Protein sequence: CAWTKGRSDGYTF. Drawing the rest from reference TRBV30 and TRBJ1-2, the complete variable domain is SQTIHQWPATLVQPVGSPLSLECTVEGTSNPNLYWYRQAAGRGLQLLFYSVGIGQISSEVPQNLSASRPQDRQFILSSKKLLLSDSGFYLCAWTKGRSDGYTFGSGTRLTVV.

The chain has TRBV7-2 and TRBJ2-3, with D hard to call. Trimming cost V 5 bases and J 0 bases, with 6 bases left between them. This CDR3 comprises 13 residues. CDR1 and CDR2 from the germline V gene are SGHTA and FQGNSA. The CDR3 coding sequence is TGTGCCAGCAGCCTTCCGAGCACAGATACGCAGTATTTT. It codes for CASSLPSTDTQYF.

For the CDR3, the DNA is TGTGCCAGCTCACCACCCCCCAGAATTAGCAATCAGCCCCAGCATTTT. Translation gives CASSPPPRISNQPQHF. This chain uses TRBV18 with TRBJ1-5; D not resolved. Germline V lookup: CDR1 KGHSH, CDR2 LQKENI. Trimming removed 0 bases at V and 0 bases at J, with 9 bases between. CDR3 length equals 16 residues.

This clone was seen a single time. The rearrangement uses TRBV19 and TRBJ2-1; 8 bases match TRBD2. The V gene end was trimmed by 5 bases and the J gene end by 6 bases; junction bases not matched to a gene: 9. CDR3 length: 15 residues. Looked up from germline, CDR1 is LNHDA and CDR2 is SQIVND (reference sequence). The CDR3 DNA reads TGTGCCAGTAGTTCGCCGGGGGGGCGTGGCAATGAGCAGTTCTTC. This sequence encodes CASSSPGGRGNEQFF. Filled out from reference TRBV19 and TRBJ2-1, the complete variable domain reads DGGITQSPKYLFRKEGQNVTLSCEQNLNHDAMYWYRQDPGQGLRLIYYSQIVNDFQKGDIAEGYSVSREKKESFPLTVTSAQKNPTAFYLCASSSPGGRGNEQFFGPGTRLTVL.

The V and J genes are TRBV18 and TRBJ1-1; TRBD1 is a possible D gene (5 bases). Germline loops: CDR1 KGHSH, CDR2 LQKENI. The V and J ends lost 0 bases and 3 bases respectively, with 14 bases between them. The CDR3 runs 16 residues. This chain's CDR3 is CASSPPIRGGYTEAFF. The CDR3 DNA is TGTGCCAGCTCACCACCCATCCGGGGGGGTTACACTGAAGCTTTCTTT.

The gene calls are TRBV7-9 and TRBJ1-2; 10 bases align to TRBD1. V trimming: 2 bases; J trimming: 8 bases; junction bases outside the gene matches: 14. CDR1 and CDR2 (germline): SEHNR, FQNEAQ (reference sequence). The CDR3 covers 17 residues. The CDR3 spells CASSLNRGTGTGVGYTF. As DNA, the CDR3 is TGTGCCAGCAGCTTAAATAGGGGGACCGGGACAGGGGTCGGCTACACCTTC.

The rearrangement links TRBV28 to TRBJ1-6, with D unresolved. The CDR3 totals 14 residues. The ends were cut back, 7 bases at V and 4 bases at J, with 11 bases in the middle. Germline V gene sequence: CDR1 MDHEN, CDR2 SYDVKM. DNA of the CDR3: TGTGCCAGCACCACCCCGGGGTATAATTCACCCCTCCACTTT. The encoded protein is CASTTPGYNSPLHF. Full variable domain (rest looked up from reference TRBV28 and TRBJ1-6): DVKVTQSSRYLVKRTGEKVFLECVQDMDHENMFWYRQDPGLGLRLIYFSYDVKMKEKGDIPEGYSVSREKKERFSLILESASTNQTSMYLCASTTPGYNSPLHFGNGTRLTVT.

This chain links TRBV28 with TRBJ2-7, with 7 bases lining up with TRBD1. The CDR3 totals 13 residues. J lost 4 bases, V lost 6 bases, and 6 bases had no gene match. Looked up from germline, CDR1 is MDHEN and CDR2 is SYDVKM. The DNA for the CDR3 is TGTGCCAGCAGCTTAACAGGGGTGTACGAGCAGTACTTC. It yields the protein CASSLTGVYEQYF.

The chain recombines TRBV11-2 with TRBJ1-4; no reliable D call. The germline V and J ends were trimmed by 2 bases and 4 bases, with 11 bases remaining between them. The CDR3 has 15 residues. Germline V gene lookup returns CDR1 SGHAT and CDR2 FQNNGV. The chain's CDR3 is CASSLSMVFNEKLFF. The DNA of the CDR3 is TGTGCCAGCAGCTTAAGCATGGTGTTTAATGAAAAACTGTTTTTT. Complete variable domain (other parts from reference TRBV11-2 and TRBJ1-4): EAGVAQSPRYKIIEKRQSVAFWCNPISGHATLYWYQQILGQGPKLLIQFQNNGVVDDSQLPKDRFSAERLKGVDSTLKIQPAKLEDSAVYLCASSLSMVFNEKLFFGSGTQLSVL.